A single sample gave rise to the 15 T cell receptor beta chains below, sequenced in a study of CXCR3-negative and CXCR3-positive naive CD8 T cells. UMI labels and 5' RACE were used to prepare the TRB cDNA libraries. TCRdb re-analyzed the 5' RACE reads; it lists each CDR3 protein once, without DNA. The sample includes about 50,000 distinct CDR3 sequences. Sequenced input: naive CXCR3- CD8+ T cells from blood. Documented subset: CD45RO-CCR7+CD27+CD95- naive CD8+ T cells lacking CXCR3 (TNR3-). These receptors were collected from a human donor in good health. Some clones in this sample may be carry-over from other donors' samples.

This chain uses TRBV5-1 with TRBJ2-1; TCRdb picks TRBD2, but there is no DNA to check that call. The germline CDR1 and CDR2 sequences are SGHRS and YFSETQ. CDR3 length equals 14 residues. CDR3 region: CASSGSGAYNEQFF.

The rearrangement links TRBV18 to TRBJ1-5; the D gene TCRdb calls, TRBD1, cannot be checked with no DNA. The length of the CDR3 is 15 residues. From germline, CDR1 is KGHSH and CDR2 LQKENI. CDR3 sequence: CASSPGTGGTQPQHF.

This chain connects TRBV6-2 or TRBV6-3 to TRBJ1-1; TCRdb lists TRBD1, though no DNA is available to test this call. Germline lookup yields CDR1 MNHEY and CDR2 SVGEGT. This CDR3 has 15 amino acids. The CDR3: CASTLSGTGGTEAFF.

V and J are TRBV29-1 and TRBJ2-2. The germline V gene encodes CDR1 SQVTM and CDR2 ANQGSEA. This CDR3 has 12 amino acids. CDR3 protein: CSVESDTGELFF.

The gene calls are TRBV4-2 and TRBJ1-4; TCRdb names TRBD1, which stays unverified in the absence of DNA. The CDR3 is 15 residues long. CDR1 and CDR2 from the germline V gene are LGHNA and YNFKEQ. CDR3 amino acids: CASSRPGVNNEKLFF.

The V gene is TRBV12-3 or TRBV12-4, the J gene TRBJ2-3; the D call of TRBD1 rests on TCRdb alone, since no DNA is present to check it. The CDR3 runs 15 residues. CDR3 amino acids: CASSLGIGGTDTQYF.

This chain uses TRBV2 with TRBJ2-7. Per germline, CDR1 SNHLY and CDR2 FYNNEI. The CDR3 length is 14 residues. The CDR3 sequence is CASSEERSGYEQYF.

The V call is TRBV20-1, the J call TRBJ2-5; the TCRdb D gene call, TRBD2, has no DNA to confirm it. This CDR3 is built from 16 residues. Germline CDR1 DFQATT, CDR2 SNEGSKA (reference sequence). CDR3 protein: CSARDMASGVQETQYF.

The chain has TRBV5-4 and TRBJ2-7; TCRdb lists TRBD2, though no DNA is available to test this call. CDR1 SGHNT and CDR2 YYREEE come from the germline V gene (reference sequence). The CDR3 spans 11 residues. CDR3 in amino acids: CASTSGGEQYF.

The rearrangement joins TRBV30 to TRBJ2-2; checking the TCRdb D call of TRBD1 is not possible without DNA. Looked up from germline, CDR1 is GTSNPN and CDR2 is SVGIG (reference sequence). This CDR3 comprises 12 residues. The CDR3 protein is CAWDRGAGELFF.

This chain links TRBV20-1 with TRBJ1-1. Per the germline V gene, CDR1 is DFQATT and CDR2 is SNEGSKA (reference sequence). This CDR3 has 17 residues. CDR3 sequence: CSARDSFEESRNTEAFF.

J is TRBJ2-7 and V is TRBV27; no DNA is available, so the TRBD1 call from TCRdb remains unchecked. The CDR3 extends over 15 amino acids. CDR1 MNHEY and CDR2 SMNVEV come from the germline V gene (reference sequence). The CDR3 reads CASSSPGQGPYEQYF.

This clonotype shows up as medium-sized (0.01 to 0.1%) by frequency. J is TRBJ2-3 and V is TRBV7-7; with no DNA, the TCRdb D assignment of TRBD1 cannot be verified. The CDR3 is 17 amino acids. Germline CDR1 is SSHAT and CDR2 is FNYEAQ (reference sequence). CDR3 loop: CASSLGPGQGTTDTQYF.

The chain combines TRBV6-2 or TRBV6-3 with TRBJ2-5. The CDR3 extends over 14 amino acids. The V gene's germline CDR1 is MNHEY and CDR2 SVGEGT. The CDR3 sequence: CASSYDSGIETQYF.

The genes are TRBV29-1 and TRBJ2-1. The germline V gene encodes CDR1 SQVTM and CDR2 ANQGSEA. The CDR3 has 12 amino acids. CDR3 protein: CSVEALRHEQFF.